This T cell receptor beta chain derives from a study of control samples from healthy donors and cancer patients. The CDR3 is 15 residues long. Losses at the gene ends were 1 base for V and 2 bases for J; bases not matched to a gene: 2. The V gene's germline CDR1 is SEHNR and CDR2 FQNEAQ (reference sequence). Some clones are missing from TCRdb's copy, which holds only in-frame ones; the method was immunoSEQ multiplex PCR. This sample has tens of thousands of clones, with approximately 87% found just once. Sequencing was done on a sample of blood. The chain uses TRBV7-9 and TRBJ2-7, with TRBD1 matching over 10 bases. The receptor was isolated from a man aged 55 to 69 in good health. The CDR3 spells CASSLVGTGAYEQYF. The CDR3 bases are TGTGCCAGCAGCTTAGTCGGGACAGGGGCCTACGAGCAGTACTTC.